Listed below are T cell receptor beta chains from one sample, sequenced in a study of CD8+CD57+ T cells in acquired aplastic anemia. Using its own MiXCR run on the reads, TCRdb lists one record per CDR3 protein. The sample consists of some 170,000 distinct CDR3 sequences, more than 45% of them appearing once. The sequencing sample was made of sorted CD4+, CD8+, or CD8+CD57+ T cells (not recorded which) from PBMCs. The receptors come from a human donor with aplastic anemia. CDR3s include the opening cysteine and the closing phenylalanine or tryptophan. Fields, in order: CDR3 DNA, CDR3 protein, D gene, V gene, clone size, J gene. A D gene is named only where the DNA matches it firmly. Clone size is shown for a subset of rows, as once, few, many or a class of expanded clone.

CDR3 DNA: TGTGCCAGCAGTCCAGGGTTCACTGAAGCTTTCTTT
CDR3 protein: CASSPGFTEAFF
D gene: NA
V gene: TRBV14
clone size: NA
J gene: TRBJ1-1

CDR3 DNA: TGTGCCAGCAGCCCCGGGCATGAGCAGTTCTTC
CDR3 protein: CASSPGHEQFF
D gene: NA
V gene: TRBV4-2
clone size: NA
J gene: TRBJ2-1

CDR3 DNA: TGTGCCAGCAGTCGACAGGGTCGAAATGAGCAGTTCTTC
CDR3 protein: CASSRQGRNEQFF
D gene: TRBD1
V gene: TRBV11-3
clone size: once
J gene: TRBJ2-1

CDR3 DNA: TGTGCCAGCAGCCCAAAGGGGAGGCCTGGGGCCAACGTCCTGACTTTC
CDR3 protein: CASSPKGRPGANVLTF
D gene: NA
V gene: TRBV6-1
clone size: many
J gene: TRBJ2-6

CDR3 DNA: TGTGCCAGTAGTATAGGGGAGGGTCCCTACGAGCAGTACTTC
CDR3 protein: CASSIGEGPYEQYF
D gene: TRBD2
V gene: TRBV19
clone size: NA
J gene: TRBJ2-7

CDR3 DNA: TGCAGTGCTAGCAGGGGGGGGGGAGGCACCGGGGAGCTGTTTTTT
CDR3 protein: CSASRGGGGTGELFF
D gene: NA
V gene: TRBV20-1
clone size: many
J gene: TRBJ2-2

CDR3 DNA: TGTGCTAGCAGCTTAGATCTGAACACCGGGGAGCTGTTTTTT
CDR3 protein: CASSLDLNTGELFF
D gene: NA
V gene: TRBV7-7
clone size: NA
J gene: TRBJ2-2

CDR3 DNA: TGTGCCAGCAGCTTAGTCGGGGAGCCCCAGCATTTT
CDR3 protein: CASSLVGEPQHF
D gene: NA
V gene: TRBV7-6
clone size: few
J gene: TRBJ1-5

CDR3 DNA: TGTGCCAGCAGTGGGGCCTTCTCTGGGGCCAACGTCCTGACTTTC
CDR3 protein: CASSGAFSGANVLTF
D gene: NA
V gene: TRBV2
clone size: NA
J gene: TRBJ2-6

CDR3 DNA: TGCAGTGCTACCCAGGGAGAAGGAGGCTACACCTTC
CDR3 protein: CSATQGEGGYTF
D gene: NA
V gene: TRBV20-1
clone size: NA
J gene: TRBJ1-2

CDR3 DNA: TGCAGCGCTGCGCGGGATATGAACACTGAAGCTTTCTTT
CDR3 protein: CSAARDMNTEAFF
D gene: NA
V gene: TRBV29-1
clone size: NA
J gene: TRBJ1-1

CDR3 DNA: TGTGCCAGTAGTACCAGACAGGCTTATAATTCACCCCTCCACTTT
CDR3 protein: CASSTRQAYNSPLHF
D gene: NA
V gene: TRBV19
clone size: NA
J gene: TRBJ1-6

CDR3 DNA: TGTGCCAGCAGTGAAATGGGGGAGGCAGATACGCAGTATTTT
CDR3 protein: CASSEMGEADTQYF
D gene: NA
V gene: TRBV6-1
clone size: once
J gene: TRBJ2-3

CDR3 DNA: TGTGCCAGCACGGCGGGAGGGTACAATGAGCAGTTCTTC
CDR3 protein: CASTAGGYNEQFF
D gene: TRBD2
V gene: TRBV7-3
clone size: NA
J gene: TRBJ2-1

CDR3 DNA: TGTGCCAGCAGCGCGACTAGCGGAGGAGATACGCAGTATTTT
CDR3 protein: CASSATSGGDTQYF
D gene: TRBD2
V gene: TRBV6-1
clone size: many
J gene: TRBJ2-3

CDR3 DNA: TGTGCCAGTAGTGTCTCGACAGGGCCAGATACGCAGTATTTT
CDR3 protein: CASSVSTGPDTQYF
D gene: TRBD1
V gene: TRBV19
clone size: NA
J gene: TRBJ2-3

CDR3 DNA: TGTGCCAGCAGCTCACGCCCAACGGATACGCAGTATTTT
CDR3 protein: CASSSRPTDTQYF
D gene: NA
V gene: TRBV5-6
clone size: many
J gene: TRBJ2-3

CDR3 DNA: TGTGCCAGTAGTCTTCTACGGACAGGGGTTAAGGAACAGCCCCAGCATTTT
CDR3 protein: CASSLLRTGVKEQPQHF
D gene: TRBD1
V gene: TRBV19
clone size: many
J gene: TRBJ1-5

CDR3 DNA: TGTGCCAGCAGTTACGAGCGGGCTGACTCACCCCTCCACTTT
CDR3 protein: CASSYERADSPLHF
D gene: NA
V gene: TRBV2
clone size: NA
J gene: TRBJ1-6

CDR3 DNA: TGTGCCAGCAGCCAAGGGGGGGCGAGGGGATCCGAGCAGTACTTC
CDR3 protein: CASSQGGARGSEQYF
D gene: NA
V gene: TRBV3-1
clone size: NA
J gene: TRBJ2-7

CDR3 DNA: TGTGCCAGCAAAGCAGGGGCGGCCGGGGAGCTGTTTTTT
CDR3 protein: CASKAGAAGELFF
D gene: NA
V gene: TRBV2
clone size: few
J gene: TRBJ2-2

CDR3 DNA: TGTGCCAGCAGCTTAGGACTAGCGGGGGCCACCAGGTCGAAGACCCAGTACTTC
CDR3 protein: CASSLGLAGATRSKTQYF
D gene: TRBD2
V gene: TRBV11-2
clone size: NA
J gene: TRBJ2-5

CDR3 DNA: TGCAGTGCTAGAGATGCCAGGGGCCGGAACGAGCAGTACTTC
CDR3 protein: CSARDARGRNEQYF
D gene: NA
V gene: TRBV20-1
clone size: many
J gene: TRBJ2-7